The rows below give T cell receptor beta chains drawn from one sample of a study of shared clonotypes between healthy human individuals. Measured with immunoSEQ multiplex PCR; TCRdb has only the in-frame clones, and not every one. This table has about 2.1 million clones, 93% appearing once. The material sequenced was naive CD8+ T cells from PBMCs. The receptor set was obtained from a man younger than 30 in good health. Some clones in this sample may be carry-over from other donors' samples. Each CDR3 is given with its conserved first and last residue. The D gene is left open where the match is weak. Clone sizes are given selectively: once, few, many, or a class where the clone is expanded.

j_call | clone_size | v_call | cdr3_length | d_call | cdr3_aa | cdr3_nt
TRBJ2-7 | NA | TRBV11-2 | 13 | NA | CASSLLRVYEQYF | TGTGCCAGCAGCTTGCTCAGAGTCTACGAGCAGTACTTC
TRBJ2-6 | NA | TRBV9 | 15 | NA | CASSVTGSGANVLTF | TGTGCCAGCAGCGTCACAGGGTCCGGGGCCAACGTCCTGACTTTC
TRBJ1-1 | NA | TRBV28 | 14 | NA | CASSFGPFNTEAFF | TGTGCCAGCAGTTTCGGACCTTTTAACACTGAAGCTTTCTTT
TRBJ2-2 | NA | TRBV6-5 | 15 | NA | CASSYSWQGTGELFF | TGTGCCAGCAGTTACTCATGGCAGGGAACCGGGGAGCTGTTTTTT
TRBJ2-7 | NA | TRBV4-3 | 19 | NA | CASSPRVGQILLPNYEQYF | TGCGCCAGCAGCCCAAGGGTCGGGCAGATTTTGCTGCCGAACTACGAGCAGTACTTC
TRBJ2-3 | NA | TRBV27 | 15 | TRBD2 | CASRLLAGGSDTQYF | TGTGCCAGCAGACTCCTAGCGGGAGGGTCAGATACGCAGTATTTT
TRBJ2-3 | NA | TRBV4-1 | 15 | TRBD1 | CASSQVTGGLDTQYF | TGCGCCAGCAGCCAAGTGACAGGGGGTTTGGATACGCAGTATTTT
TRBJ2-5 | NA | TRBV7-4 | 14 | TRBD2 | CASSHKGEGETQYF | TGTGCCAGCAGCCATAAAGGGGAGGGAGAGACCCAGTACTTC
TRBJ1-2 | NA | TRBV4-3 | 14 | TRBD1 | CASSGTGARSGYTF | TGCGCCAGCAGCGGGACAGGGGCCCGCAGTGGCTACACCTTC
TRBJ2-1 | once | TRBV19 | 15 | NA | CASSILDSSYNEQFF | TGTGCCAGTAGTATTCTGGACAGCAGCTACAATGAGCAGTTCTTC
TRBJ2-7 | NA | TRBV7-9 | 13 | NA | CASSPRVAYEQYF | TGTGCCAGCAGCCCTAGGGTGGCCTACGAGCAGTACTTC
TRBJ1-5 | NA | TRBV2 | 16 | NA | CASSDLRVSGNQPQHF | TGTGCCAGCAGTGATTTGAGGGTCTCGGGCAATCAGCCCCAGCATTTT
TRBJ2-2 | NA | TRBV9 | 17 | TRBD2 | CASSVTTSGKNTGELFF | TGTGCCAGCAGCGTTACCACTAGCGGGAAGAACACCGGGGAGCTGTTTTTT
TRBJ1-1 | NA | TRBV28 | 14 | NA | CASTETRTNTEAFF | TGTGCCAGCACCGAGACAAGAACGAACACTGAAGCTTTCTTT
TRBJ1-5 | NA | TRBV27 | 16 | TRBD1 | CASSGLTGLGNQPQHF | TGTGCCAGCAGTGGCCTGACAGGGTTGGGCAATCAGCCCCAGCATTTT
TRBJ2-3 | NA | TRBV18 | 13 | TRBD1 | CASRDRETDTQYF | TGTGCCAGCCGGGACAGAGAAACAGATACGCAGTATTTT
TRBJ1-1 | few | TRBV27 | 16 | TRBD1 | CASSLSDRVKNTEAFF | TGTGCCAGCAGTTTATCGGACAGGGTGAAGAACACTGAAGCTTTCTTT
TRBJ1-2 | NA | TRBV27 | 13 | NA | CASSWGGNYGYTF | TGTGCCAGCAGTTGGGGAGGGAACTATGGCTACACCTTC
TRBJ1-2 | NA | TRBV7-9 | 13 | NA | CASSLDLYYGYTF | TGTGCCAGCAGCTTAGATCTGTACTATGGCTACACCTTC
TRBJ2-5 | once | TRBV30 | 17 | NA | CAWSTTRDSYKAETQYF | TGTGCCTGGAGCACAACCCGGGACTCCTACAAGGCGGAGACCCAGTACTTC
TRBJ2-7 | NA | TRBV19 | 12 | NA | CASSADSYEQYF | TGTGCCAGTAGTGCGGACAGCTACGAGCAGTACTTC
TRBJ2-7 | NA | TRBV5-6 | 18 | TRBD2 | CASSLSFGLGQRGYEQYF | TGTGCCAGCAGCTTGTCGTTTGGACTAGGCCAAAGGGGCTACGAGCAGTACTTC
TRBJ2-1 | many | TRBV9 | 12 | NA | CASSVGADEQFF | TGTGCCAGCAGCGTAGGGGCTGATGAGCAGTTCTTC
TRBJ2-6 | NA | TRBV13 | 16 | NA | CASSSPVGLGANVLTF | TGTGCCAGCAGTTCTCCTGTTGGGCTTGGGGCCAACGTCCTGACTTTC
TRBJ2-5 | NA | TRBV29-1 | 10 | NA | CSVVTETQYF | TGCAGCGTTGTGACAGAGACCCAGTACTTC
TRBJ1-2 | NA | TRBV29-1 | 14 | NA | CSVTGTHPNYGYTF | TGCAGCGTTACCGGGACCCACCCTAACTATGGCTACACCTTC
TRBJ1-2 | NA | TRBV28 | 16 | TRBD1 | CASSGDRIALSDGYTF | TGTGCCAGCAGTGGGGACAGGATCGCTTTGTCAGATGGCTACACCTTC
TRBJ1-1 | NA | TRBV11-2 | 18 | TRBD1 | CASSLDWPGTGADTEAFF | TGTGCCAGCAGCTTAGATTGGCCCGGGACAGGGGCGGACACTGAAGCTTTCTTT
TRBJ1-4 | NA | TRBV28 | 18 | TRBD1 | CASSTPDRGRAVDEKLFF | TGTGCCAGCAGTACTCCGGACAGGGGGCGCGCAGTTGATGAAAAACTGTTTTTT
TRBJ2-1 | NA | TRBV4-1 | 18 | TRBD2 | CASSQDPPWGRGLNEQFF | TGCGCCAGCAGCCAAGACCCTCCTTGGGGGAGGGGACTCAATGAGCAGTTCTTC
TRBJ2-2 | NA | TRBV27 | 16 | NA | CASSLSGLKNTGELFF | TGTGCCAGCAGTTTATCCGGTCTCAAGAACACCGGGGAGCTGTTTTTT
TRBJ2-1 | NA | TRBV7-7 | 16 | NA | CASSLGKTPSYNEQFF | TGTGCCAGCAGCTTAGGGAAGACGCCTTCCTACAATGAGCAGTTCTTC
TRBJ1-2 | NA | TRBV15 | 19 | NA | CATSRPSDPVGRGIYGYTF | TGTGCCACCAGCAGACCGTCGGACCCCGTTGGGCGTGGAATCTATGGCTACACCTTC
TRBJ2-7 | NA | TRBV27 | 13 | TRBD1 | CASSPRTGREQYF | TGTGCCAGCAGTCCCAGGACAGGGAGGGAGCAGTACTTC
TRBJ2-3 | NA | TRBV4-1 | 19 | NA | CASSQESLVLATSTDTQYF | TGCGCCAGCAGCCAAGAAAGTCTCGTCCTAGCGACTAGCACAGATACGCAGTATTTT
TRBJ1-2 | NA | TRBV14 | 19 | TRBD1 | CASSQVVHGRGVFCHGYTF | TGTGCCAGCAGCCAAGTAGTGCACGGCAGGGGGGTCTTTTGTCATGGCTACACCTTC
TRBJ2-5 | NA | TRBV7-9 | 15 | NA | CASSLVAGQLETQYF | TGTGCCAGCAGCTTAGTGGCCGGACAATTAGAGACCCAGTACTTC
TRBJ2-2 | NA | TRBV2 | 14 | NA | CASSQTSTPGELFF | TGTGCCAGCAGCCAAACTAGTACTCCCGGGGAGCTGTTTTTT
TRBJ2-3 | NA | TRBV7-9 | 13 | NA | CASSRDGADTQYF | TGTGCCAGCAGCCGAGACGGAGCAGATACGCAGTATTTT
TRBJ2-7 | NA | TRBV6-6 | 15 | NA | CASLEGNSGTYEQYF | TGTGCCAGCCTCGAGGGGAATAGCGGAACCTACGAGCAGTACTTC
TRBJ2-7 | NA | TRBV5-4 | 15 | TRBD1 | CASSAPDDRVYEQYF | TGTGCCAGCAGCGCACCGGACGACAGGGTCTACGAGCAGTACTTC
TRBJ1-2 | NA | TRBV4-3 | 18 | TRBD1 | CASSQDFRQGTLPYGYTF | TGCGCCAGCAGCCAAGATTTTCGACAGGGCACCTTACCTTATGGCTACACCTTC
TRBJ2-1 | once | TRBV27 | 14 | NA | CASRVMGLHNEQFF | TGTGCCAGCAGGGTGATGGGACTTCACAATGAGCAGTTCTTC
TRBJ2-7 | NA | TRBV15 | 13 | TRBD2 | CATRGGRAYEQYF | TGTGCCACCAGGGGCGGGAGGGCCTACGAGCAGTACTTC
TRBJ2-3 | NA | TRBV29-1 | 16 | TRBD1 | CSVAGGQGELTDTQYF | TGCAGCGTTGCAGGAGGACAGGGGGAACTGACAGATACGCAGTATTTT
TRBJ2-1 | once | TRBV18 | 16 | TRBD1 | CASSPEDRVYSTEQFF | TGTGCCAGCTCACCAGAGGACAGGGTGTATTCCACTGAGCAGTTCTTC
TRBJ2-7 | once | TRBV19 | 14 | NA | CASSFRAKGNEQYF | TGTGCCAGTAGCTTCCGGGCTAAGGGAAACGAGCAGTACTTC
TRBJ1-3 | NA | TRBV7-2 | 16 | TRBD1 | CASSLDREGSGNTIYF | TGTGCCAGCAGCCTAGACAGGGAAGGGTCTGGAAACACCATATATTTT
TRBJ1-1 | NA | TRBV6-1 | 17 | NA | CASSEAVQGPMNTEAFF | TGTGCCAGCAGTGAAGCAGTTCAGGGTCCTATGAACACTGAAGCTTTCTTT
TRBJ1-1 | NA | TRBV13 | 14 | NA | CASTRGPGVTEAFF | TGTGCCAGCACCCGGGGGCCTGGGGTCACTGAAGCTTTCTTT
TRBJ2-2 | NA | TRBV5-6 | 15 | NA | CASSFFSGPSWELFF | TGTGCCAGCAGCTTTTTCTCGGGTCCTTCCTGGGAGCTGTTTTTT
TRBJ1-1 | NA | TRBV9 | 14 | TRBD1 | CASSETGSKTEAFF | TGTGCCAGCAGCGAGACAGGGTCCAAGACTGAAGCTTTCTTT